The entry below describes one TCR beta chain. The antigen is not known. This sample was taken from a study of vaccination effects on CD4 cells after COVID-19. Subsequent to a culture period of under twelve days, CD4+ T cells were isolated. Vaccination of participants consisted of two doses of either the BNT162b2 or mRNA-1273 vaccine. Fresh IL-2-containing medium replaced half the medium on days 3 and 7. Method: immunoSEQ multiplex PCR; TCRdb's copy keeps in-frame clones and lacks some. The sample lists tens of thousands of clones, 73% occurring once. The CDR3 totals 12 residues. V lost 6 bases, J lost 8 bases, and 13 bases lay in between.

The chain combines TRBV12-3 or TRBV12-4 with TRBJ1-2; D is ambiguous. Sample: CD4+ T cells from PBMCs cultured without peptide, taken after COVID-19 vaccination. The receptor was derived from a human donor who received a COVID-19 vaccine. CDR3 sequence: CASSLALRGYTF. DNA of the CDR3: TGTGCCAGCAGCCTGGCCCTAAGAGGCTACACCTTC.